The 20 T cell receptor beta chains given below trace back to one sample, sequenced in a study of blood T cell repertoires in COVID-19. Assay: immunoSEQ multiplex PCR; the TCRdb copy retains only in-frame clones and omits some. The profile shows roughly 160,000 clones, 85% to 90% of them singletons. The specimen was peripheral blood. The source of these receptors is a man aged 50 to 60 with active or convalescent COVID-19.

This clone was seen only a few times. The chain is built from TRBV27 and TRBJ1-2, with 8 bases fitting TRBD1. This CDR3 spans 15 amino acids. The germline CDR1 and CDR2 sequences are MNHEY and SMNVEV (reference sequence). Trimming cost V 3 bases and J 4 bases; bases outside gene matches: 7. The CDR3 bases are TGTGCCAGCAGTTTTAGGGTCGGGACAGGCTATGGCTACACCTTC. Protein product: CASSFRVGTGYGYTF.

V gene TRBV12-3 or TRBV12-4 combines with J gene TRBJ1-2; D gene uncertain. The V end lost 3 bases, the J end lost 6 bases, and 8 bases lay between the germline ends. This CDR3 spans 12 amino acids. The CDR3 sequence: CASSFEVDGYTF. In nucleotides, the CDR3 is TGTGCCAGCAGTTTCGAGGTAGATGGCTACACCTTC.

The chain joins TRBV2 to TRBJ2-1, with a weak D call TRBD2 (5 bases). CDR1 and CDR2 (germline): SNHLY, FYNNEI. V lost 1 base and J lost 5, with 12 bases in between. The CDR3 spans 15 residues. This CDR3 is CASSEGRGLNNEQFF. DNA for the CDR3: TGTGCCAGCAGTGAAGGGAGAGGGCTAAACAATGAGCAGTTCTTC.

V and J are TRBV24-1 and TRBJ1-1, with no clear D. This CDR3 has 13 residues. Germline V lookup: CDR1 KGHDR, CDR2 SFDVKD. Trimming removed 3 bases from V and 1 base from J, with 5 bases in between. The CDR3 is CATSDHKNTEAFF. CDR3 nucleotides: TGTGCCACCAGTGATCACAAGAACACTGAAGCTTTCTTT.

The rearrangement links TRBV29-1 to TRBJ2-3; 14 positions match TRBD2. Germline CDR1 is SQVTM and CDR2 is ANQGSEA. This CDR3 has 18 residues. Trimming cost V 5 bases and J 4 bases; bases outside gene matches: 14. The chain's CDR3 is CSVRNDWTSGGWADTQYF. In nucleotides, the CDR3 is TGCAGCGTTCGAAACGATTGGACTAGCGGGGGGTGGGCAGATACGCAGTATTTT.

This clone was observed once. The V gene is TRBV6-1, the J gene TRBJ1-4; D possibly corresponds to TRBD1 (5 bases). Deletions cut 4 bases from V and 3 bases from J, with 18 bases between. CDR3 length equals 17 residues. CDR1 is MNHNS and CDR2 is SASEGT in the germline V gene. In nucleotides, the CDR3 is TGTGCCAGCAGTGGGGGGGAGTGGAGGTTGGCTAATGAAAAACTGTTTTTT. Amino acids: CASSGGEWRLANEKLFF.

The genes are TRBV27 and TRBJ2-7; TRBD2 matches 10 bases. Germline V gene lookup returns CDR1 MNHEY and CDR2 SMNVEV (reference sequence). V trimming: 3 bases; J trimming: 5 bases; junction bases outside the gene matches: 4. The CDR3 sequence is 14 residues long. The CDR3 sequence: CASSFSGGRNEQYF. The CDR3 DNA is TGTGCCAGCAGTTTTAGCGGGGGGAGAAACGAGCAGTACTTC.

The CDR3 DNA sequence: TGCGCCAGCAGCTTGGGTCTTACTATTGGCTACACCTTC. This gives the protein CASSLGLTIGYTF. The chain carries TRBV5-1 and TRBJ1-2; D ambiguous. The CDR3 consists of 13 residues. The V end was cut by 0 bases, the J end by 7 bases, with 10 bases between. The germline V gene encodes CDR1 SGHRS and CDR2 YFSETQ.

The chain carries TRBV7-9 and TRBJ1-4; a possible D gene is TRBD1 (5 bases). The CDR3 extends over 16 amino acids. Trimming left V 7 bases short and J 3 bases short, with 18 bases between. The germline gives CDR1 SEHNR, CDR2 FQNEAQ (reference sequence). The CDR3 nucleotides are TGTGCCAGCAACGAGGGGTCTGGACTAGCTAATGAAAAACTGTTTTTT. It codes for CASNEGSGLANEKLFF.

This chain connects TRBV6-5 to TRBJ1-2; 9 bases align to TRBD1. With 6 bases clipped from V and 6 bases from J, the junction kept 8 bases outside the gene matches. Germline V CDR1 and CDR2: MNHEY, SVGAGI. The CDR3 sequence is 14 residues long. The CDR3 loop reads CASSPWDRAHGYTF. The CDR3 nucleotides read TGTGCCAGCAGCCCCTGGGACAGGGCCCATGGCTACACCTTC.

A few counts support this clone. This CDR3 is CASHTDSSWGEQFF. Here the CDR3 DNA reads TGTGCCAGCCACACGGACTCGTCGTGGGGTGAGCAGTTCTTC. The chain joins TRBV18 to TRBJ2-1; D may be TRBD2 (5 bases). V lost 8 bases and J lost 9, with 20 bases in between. This CDR3 is 14 amino acids long. Germline loops: CDR1 KGHSH, CDR2 LQKENI.

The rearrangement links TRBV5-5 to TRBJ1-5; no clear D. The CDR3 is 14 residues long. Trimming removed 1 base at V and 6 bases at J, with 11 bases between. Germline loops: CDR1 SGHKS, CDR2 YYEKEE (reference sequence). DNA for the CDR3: TGTGCCAGCAGCTTGTCAAGAGGGCTTCAGCCCCAGCATTTT. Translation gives CASSLSRGLQPQHF.

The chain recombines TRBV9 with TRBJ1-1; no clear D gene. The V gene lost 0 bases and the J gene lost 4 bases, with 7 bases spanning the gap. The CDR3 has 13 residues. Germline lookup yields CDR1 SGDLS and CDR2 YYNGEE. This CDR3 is CASSVAPGTEAFF. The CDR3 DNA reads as TGTGCCAGCAGCGTAGCTCCCGGCACTGAAGCTTTCTTT.

For the CDR3, the DNA is TGTGCCAGCAGCTTAGAGGGGGTGTCGGACACTGAAGCTTTCTTT. Amino acids: CASSLEGVSDTEAFF. V and J are TRBV7-2 and TRBJ1-1, with a weak D call TRBD1 (6 bases). This CDR3 contains 15 residues. Germline V gene sequence: CDR1 SGHTA, CDR2 FQGNSA. With 1 base removed from V and 3 bases from J, the gap between germline ends came to 12 bases.

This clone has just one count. The CDR3 loop is CASSLAGGLAFF. The CDR3 nucleotides read TGTGCCAGCAGCTTGGCAGGGGGACTCGCTTTCTTT. The chain links TRBV5-6 to TRBJ1-1; TRBD1 matches 7 bases. The CDR3 runs to 12 residues. Germline-derived CDR1 and CDR2 are SGHDT and YYEEEE. With V trimmed by 0 bases and J by 11 bases, 4 bases remained unmatched.

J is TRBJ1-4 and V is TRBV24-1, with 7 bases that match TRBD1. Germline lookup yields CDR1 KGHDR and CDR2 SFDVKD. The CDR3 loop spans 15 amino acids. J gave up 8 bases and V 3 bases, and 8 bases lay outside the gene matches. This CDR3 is CATSDTQGLREKLFF. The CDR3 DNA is TGTGCCACCAGTGATACACAGGGGCTAAGGGAAAAACTGTTTTTT.

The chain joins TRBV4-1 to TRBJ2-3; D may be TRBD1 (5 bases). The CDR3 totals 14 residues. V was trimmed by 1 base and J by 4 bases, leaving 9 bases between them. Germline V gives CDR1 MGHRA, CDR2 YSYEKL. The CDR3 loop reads CASSQAPTADTQYF. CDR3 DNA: TGCGCCAGCAGCCAAGCACCGACAGCAGATACGCAGTATTTT.

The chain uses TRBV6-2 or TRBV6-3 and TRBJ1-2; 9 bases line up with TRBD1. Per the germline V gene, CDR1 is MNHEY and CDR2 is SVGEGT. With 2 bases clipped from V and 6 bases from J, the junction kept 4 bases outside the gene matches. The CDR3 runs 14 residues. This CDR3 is CASSYGRTGDGYTF. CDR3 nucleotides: TGTGCCAGCAGTTACGGGCGGACAGGGGATGGCTACACCTTC.

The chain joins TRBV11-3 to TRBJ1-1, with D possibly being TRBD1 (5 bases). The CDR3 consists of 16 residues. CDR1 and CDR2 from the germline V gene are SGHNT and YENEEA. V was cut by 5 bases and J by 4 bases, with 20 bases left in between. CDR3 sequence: CASSQYLIGGGTEAFF. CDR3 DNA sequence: TGTGCCAGCAGCCAATACCTTATTGGGGGGGGCACTGAAGCTTTCTTT.

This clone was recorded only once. This CDR3 is CASSLGGQGSHEQYF. CDR3 DNA: TGTGCCAGCAGCTTAGGTGGACAGGGGTCCCACGAGCAGTACTTC. The chain recombines TRBV11-1 with TRBJ2-7; 9 positions agree with TRBD1. The trim removed 1 base at V and 5 bases at J, leaving 6 bases unmatched. From germline, CDR1 is SGHAT and CDR2 FQDESV (reference sequence). The CDR3 runs 15 residues.